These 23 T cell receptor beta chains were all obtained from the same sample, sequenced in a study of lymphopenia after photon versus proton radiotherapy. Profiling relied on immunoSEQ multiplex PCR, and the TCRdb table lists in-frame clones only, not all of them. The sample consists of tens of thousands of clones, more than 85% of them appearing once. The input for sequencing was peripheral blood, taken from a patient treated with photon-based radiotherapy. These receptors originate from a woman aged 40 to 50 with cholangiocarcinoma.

This chain's CDR3 is CASSLSRMGDEQFF. In DNA form, the CDR3 reads TGTGCCAGCAGTTTATCGCGTATGGGCGATGAGCAGTTCTTC. The rearrangement uses TRBV27 and TRBJ2-1; D not resolved. V was trimmed by 0 bases and J by 8 bases, leaving 11 bases between them. Germline values: CDR1 MNHEY, CDR2 SMNVEV (reference sequence). This CDR3 is 14 amino acids long.

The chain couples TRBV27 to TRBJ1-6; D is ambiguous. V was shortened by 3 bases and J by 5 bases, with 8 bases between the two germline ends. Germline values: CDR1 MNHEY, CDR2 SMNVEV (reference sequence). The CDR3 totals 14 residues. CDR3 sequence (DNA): TGTGCCAGCAGTTTTTTAGGGAATAATTCACCCCTCCACTTT. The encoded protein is CASSFLGNNSPLHF.

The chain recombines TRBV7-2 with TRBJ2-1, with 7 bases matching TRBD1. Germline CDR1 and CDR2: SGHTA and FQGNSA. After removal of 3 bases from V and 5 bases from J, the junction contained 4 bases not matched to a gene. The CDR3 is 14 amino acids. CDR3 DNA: TGTGCCAGCAGCTTGGACAGGCTCAACAATGAGCAGTTCTTC. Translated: CASSLDRLNNEQFF.

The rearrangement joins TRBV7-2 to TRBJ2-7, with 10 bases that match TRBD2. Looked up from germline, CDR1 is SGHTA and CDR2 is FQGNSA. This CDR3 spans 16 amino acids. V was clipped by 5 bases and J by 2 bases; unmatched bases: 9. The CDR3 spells CASSALPSGGTYEQYF. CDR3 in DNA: TGTGCCAGCAGCGCCCTCCCTAGCGGGGGAACCTACGAGCAGTACTTC.

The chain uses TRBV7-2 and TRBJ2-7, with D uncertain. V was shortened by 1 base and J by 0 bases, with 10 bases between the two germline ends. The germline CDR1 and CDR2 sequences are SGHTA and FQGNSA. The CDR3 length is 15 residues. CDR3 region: CASSLGVTLSYEQYF. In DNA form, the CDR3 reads TGTGCCAGCAGCTTAGGGGTGACCCTCTCCTACGAGCAGTACTTC.

In DNA form, the CDR3 reads TGTGCCAGCAGTACCCGGACAGGACGGGACACTGAAGCTTTCTTT. As protein: CASSTRTGRDTEAFF. The J gene is TRBJ1-1, the V gene TRBV6-1; 7 bases align to TRBD1. Trimming cost V 5 bases and J 3 bases; bases outside gene matches: 9. The CDR3 runs to 15 residues. Germline V gene data show CDR1 as MNHNS and CDR2 as SASEGT.

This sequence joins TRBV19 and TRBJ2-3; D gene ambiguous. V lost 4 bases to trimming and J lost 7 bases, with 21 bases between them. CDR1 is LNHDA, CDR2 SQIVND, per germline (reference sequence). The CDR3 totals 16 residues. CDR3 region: CASSTGKGSLTYTQYF. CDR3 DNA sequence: TGTGCCAGTAGTACGGGTAAAGGGTCTCTAACCTATACGCAGTATTTT.

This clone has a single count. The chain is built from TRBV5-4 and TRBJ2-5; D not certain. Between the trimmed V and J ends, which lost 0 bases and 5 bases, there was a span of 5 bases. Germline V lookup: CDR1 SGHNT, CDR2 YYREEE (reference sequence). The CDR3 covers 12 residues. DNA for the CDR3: TGTGCCAGCAGCTTGGCCCAGGAGACCCAGTACTTC. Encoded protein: CASSLAQETQYF.

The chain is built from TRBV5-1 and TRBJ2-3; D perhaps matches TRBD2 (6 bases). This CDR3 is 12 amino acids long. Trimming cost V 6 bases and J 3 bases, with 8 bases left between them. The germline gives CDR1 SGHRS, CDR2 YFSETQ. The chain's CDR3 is CASTGGTDTQYF. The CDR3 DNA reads TGCGCCAGCACTGGAGGGACAGATACGCAGTATTTT.

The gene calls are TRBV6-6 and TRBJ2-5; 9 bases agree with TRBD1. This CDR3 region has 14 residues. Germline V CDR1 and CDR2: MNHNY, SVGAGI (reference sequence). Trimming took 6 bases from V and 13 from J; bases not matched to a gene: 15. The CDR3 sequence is CASRPGTGPGAPYF. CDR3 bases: TGTGCCAGCAGACCGGGGACAGGGCCAGGGGCCCCGTACTTC.

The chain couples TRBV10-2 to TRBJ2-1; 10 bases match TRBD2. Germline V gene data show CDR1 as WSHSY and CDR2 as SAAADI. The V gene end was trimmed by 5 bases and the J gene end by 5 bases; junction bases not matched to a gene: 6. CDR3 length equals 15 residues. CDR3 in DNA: TGCGCCAGCAGTTCTAGCGGGGGTAAGAACAATGAGCAGTTCTTC. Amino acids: CASSSSGGKNNEQFF.

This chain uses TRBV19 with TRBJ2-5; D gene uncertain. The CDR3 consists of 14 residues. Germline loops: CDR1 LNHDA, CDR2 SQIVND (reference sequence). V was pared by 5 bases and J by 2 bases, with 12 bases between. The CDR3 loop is CASSSVNRQETQYF. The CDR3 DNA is TGTGCCAGTAGTTCAGTAAACAGACAAGAGACCCAGTACTTC.

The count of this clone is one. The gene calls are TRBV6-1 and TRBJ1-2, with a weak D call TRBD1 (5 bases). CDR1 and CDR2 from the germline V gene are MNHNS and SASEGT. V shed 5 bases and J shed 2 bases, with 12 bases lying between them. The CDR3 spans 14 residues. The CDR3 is CASSIRVRNYGYTF. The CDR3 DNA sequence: TGTGCCAGCAGTATCAGGGTGCGGAACTATGGCTACACCTTC.

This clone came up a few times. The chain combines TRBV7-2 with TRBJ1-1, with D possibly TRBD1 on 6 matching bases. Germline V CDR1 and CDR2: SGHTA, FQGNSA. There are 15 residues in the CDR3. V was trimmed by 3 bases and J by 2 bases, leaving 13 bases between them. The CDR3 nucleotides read TGTGCCAGCAGCTTCAGACAGGCAACTAACACTGAAGCTTTCTTT. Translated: CASSFRQATNTEAFF.

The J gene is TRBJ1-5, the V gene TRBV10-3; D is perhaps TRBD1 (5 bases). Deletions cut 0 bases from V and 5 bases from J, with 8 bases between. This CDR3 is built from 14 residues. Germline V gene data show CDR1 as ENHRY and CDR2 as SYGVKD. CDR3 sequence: CAISESSRDQPQHF. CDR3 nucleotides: TGTGCCATCAGTGAGTCCAGCAGGGATCAGCCCCAGCATTTT.

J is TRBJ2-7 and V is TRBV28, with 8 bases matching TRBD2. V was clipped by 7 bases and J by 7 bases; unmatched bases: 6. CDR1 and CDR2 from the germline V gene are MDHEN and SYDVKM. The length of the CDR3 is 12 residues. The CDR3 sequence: CASTPGRGEQYF. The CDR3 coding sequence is TGTGCCAGCACCCCCGGGAGGGGGGAGCAGTACTTC.

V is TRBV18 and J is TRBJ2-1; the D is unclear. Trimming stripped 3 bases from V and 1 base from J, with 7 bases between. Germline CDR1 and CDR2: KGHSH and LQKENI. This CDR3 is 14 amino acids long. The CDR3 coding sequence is TGTGCCAGCTCACCCGGTGGGTCCTACAATGAGCAGTTCTTC. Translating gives CASSPGGSYNEQFF.

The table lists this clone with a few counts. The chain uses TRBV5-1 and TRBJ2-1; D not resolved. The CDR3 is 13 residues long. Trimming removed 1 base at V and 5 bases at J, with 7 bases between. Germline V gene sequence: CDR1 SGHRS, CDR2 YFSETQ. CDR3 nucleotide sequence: TGCGCCAGCAGCTTGATTTTGGACAATGAGCAGTTCTTC. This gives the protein CASSLILDNEQFF.

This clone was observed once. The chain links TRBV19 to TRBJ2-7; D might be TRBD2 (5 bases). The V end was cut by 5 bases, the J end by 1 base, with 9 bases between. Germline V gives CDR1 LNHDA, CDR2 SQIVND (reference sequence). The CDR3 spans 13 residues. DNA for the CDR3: TGTGCCAGTAGTCAGTGGAGGTCCTACGAGCAGTACTTC. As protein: CASSQWRSYEQYF.

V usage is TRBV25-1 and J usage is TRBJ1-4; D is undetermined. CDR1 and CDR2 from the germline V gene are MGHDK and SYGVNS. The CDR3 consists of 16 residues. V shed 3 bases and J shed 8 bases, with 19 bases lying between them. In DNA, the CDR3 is TGTGCCAGCAGTGATTCTCGACCGGGAATGGGGGAAAAACTGTTTTTT. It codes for CASSDSRPGMGEKLFF.

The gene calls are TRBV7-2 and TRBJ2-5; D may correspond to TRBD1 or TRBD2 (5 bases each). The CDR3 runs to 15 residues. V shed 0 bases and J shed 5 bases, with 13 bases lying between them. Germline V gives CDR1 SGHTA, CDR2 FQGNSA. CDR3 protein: CASSLAQGRGETQYF. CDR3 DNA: TGTGCCAGCAGCTTAGCCCAGGGAAGAGGGGAGACCCAGTACTTC.

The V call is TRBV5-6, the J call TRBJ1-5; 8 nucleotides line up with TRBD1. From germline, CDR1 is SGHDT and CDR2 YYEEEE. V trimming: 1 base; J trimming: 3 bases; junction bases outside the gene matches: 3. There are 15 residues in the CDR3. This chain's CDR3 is CASSLKDRDNQPQHF. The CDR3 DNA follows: TGTGCCAGCAGCTTGAAGGACAGGGACAATCAGCCCCAGCATTTT. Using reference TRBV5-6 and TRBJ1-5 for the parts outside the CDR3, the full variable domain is DAGVTQSPTHLIKTRGQQVTLRCSPKSGHDTVSWYQQALGQGPQFIFQYYEEEERQRGNFPDRFSGHQFPNYSSELNVNALLLGDSALYLCASSLKDRDNQPQHFGDGTRLSIL.

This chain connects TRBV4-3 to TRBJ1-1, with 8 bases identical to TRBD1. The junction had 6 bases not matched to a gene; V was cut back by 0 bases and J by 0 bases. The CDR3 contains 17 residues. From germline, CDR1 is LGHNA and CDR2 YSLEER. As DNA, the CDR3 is TGCGCCAGCAGCCAAGATCCAGGGGGCCTCATGAACACTGAAGCTTTCTTT. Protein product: CASSQDPGGLMNTEAFF.